The clone carrying this T cell receptor (beta chain) is judged medium-sized. TRB rearrangements were amplified by multiplex PCR with BIOMED2 TRB-A/B primers. TCRdb fed the multiplex PCR reads into MiXCR, producing one record per CDR3 protein. The data contain about 15,000 distinct CDR3 sequences, about 29% of them seen just once; the ten biggest clones take up about 1.2%. These data originate in a study of T and B cells in COVID-19 patients. From blood, about 250-500 ng of genomic DNA served as TRB template. Germline lookup yields CDR1 MNHEY and CDR2 SVGAGI. Between the trimmed V and J ends, which lost 2 bases and 7 bases, there was a span of 16 bases. The CDR3 has 15 residues.

The sequenced sample was blood. This sequence originates from a human donor who had recovered from COVID-19. This chain uses TRBV6-5 with TRBJ2-3, with D unresolved. CDR3 region: CASSYSNPKENTQYF. DNA for the CDR3: TGTGCCAGCAGTTACAGCAACCCGAAGGAAAATACGCAGTATTTT.